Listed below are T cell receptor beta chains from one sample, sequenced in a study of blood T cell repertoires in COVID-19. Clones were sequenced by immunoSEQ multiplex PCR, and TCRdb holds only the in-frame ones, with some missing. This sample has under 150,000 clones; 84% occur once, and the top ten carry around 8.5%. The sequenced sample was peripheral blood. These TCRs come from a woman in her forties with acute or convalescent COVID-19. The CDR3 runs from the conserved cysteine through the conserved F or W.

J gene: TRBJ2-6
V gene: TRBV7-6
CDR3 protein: CASSPRTGAGANVLTF

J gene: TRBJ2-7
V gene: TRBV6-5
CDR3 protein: CASSYSDRGNYEQYF

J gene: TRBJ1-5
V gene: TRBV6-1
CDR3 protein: CASSEFVYQPQHF

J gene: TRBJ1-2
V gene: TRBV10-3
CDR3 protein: CAISDPLGAHGYTF

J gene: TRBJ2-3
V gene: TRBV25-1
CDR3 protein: CASSAQGKTDTQYF

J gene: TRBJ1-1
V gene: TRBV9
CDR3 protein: CASSVDNRDTEAFF

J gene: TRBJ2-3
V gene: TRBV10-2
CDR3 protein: CASSEFTGGNTDTQYF

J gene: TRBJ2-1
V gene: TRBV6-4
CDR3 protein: CASSRTEYNEQFF

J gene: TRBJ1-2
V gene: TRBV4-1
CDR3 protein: CASSQDGSGARHYGYTF

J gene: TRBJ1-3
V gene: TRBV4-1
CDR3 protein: CASRWTGQGRGNTIYF

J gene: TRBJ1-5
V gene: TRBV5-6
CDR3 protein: CASSLARWANQPQHF

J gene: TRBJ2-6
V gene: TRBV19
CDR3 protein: CASSITPPTGSGANVLTF

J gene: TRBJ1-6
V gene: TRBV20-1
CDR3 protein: CSASDASSYNSPLHF

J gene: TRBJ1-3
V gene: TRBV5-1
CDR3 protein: CASTGAGNTIYF

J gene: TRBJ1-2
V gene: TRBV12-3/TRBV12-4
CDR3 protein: CASSPFRDSGYTF

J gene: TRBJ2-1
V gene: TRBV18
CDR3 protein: CASSRGLAGDGEQFF

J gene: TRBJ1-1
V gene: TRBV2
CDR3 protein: CASSGQGPITEAFF

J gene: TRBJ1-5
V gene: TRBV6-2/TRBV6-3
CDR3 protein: CASSRQGGNQPQHF

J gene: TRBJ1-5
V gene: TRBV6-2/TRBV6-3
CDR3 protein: CASSYSSRNQPQHF

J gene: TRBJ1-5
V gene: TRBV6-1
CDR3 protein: CASSEVGRYQPQHF